This TCR beta chain was sequenced for a study of Ad26.COV2.S vaccination and SARS-CoV-2 variants. Study-wide results and caveats: Across vaccine and placebo recipients, the breadth of non-spike TCRs was similar.

Trimming cost V 7 bases and J 4 bases, with 17 bases left between them. CDR1 is LNHDA, CDR2 SQIVND, per germline (reference sequence). CDR3 length: 15 residues. Sequencing was performed with immunoSEQ multiplex PCR; in TCRdb, only in-frame clones are kept and a portion is missing. The sample has some 300,000 clones; just over 85% are singletons. Treatment here: around 19 received Ad26.COV2.S at low or high dose, single or two shots; 5 received placebo; per-sample allocation not given. The investigators took samples on day 63 after the first vaccine or placebo injection. As to this clone: Antigen specificity is unknown.

The sequence was obtained from a person between 18 and 60 years old who received the Ad26.COV2.S COVID-19 vaccine or a placebo. The gene calls are TRBV19 and TRBJ2-1; a possible D gene is TRBD1 (5 bases). The sample in question was peripheral blood, obtained in a trial of Ad26.COV2.S vaccine versus placebo. The CDR3 DNA reads TGTGCCAGTACCCCAGCAGGGAATGGGTACAATGAGCAGTTCTTC. It translates to CASTPAGNGYNEQFF.